This TCR beta chain was sequenced during a study of blood T cell repertoires in COVID-19. Study-wide context: Samples taken during acute and convalescent COVID-19 were collected in the United States, Italy and Spain. From T cells, B-cell-depleted T cells, or PBMCs came the material, which was cDNA or gDNA.

In the authors' workflow: Scientists estimated how many nucleated cells there were by amplifying reference gene primers. Repertoires were generated with immunoSEQ multiplex PCR, while TCRdb's copy carries only in-frame clones and drops some. The V and J calls and clone size are taken from that table; D and trimming were inferred from the DNA. The profile shows approximately 260,000 clones, approximately 79% of them singletons. In germline, CDR1 is SGHRS, CDR2 YFSETQ. The junction had 6 bases not matched to a gene; V was cut back by 0 bases and J by 4 bases. The CDR3 loop spans 15 amino acids. Specimen: peripheral blood. V is TRBV5-1 and J is TRBJ2-5; 7 positions match TRBD2. This receptor was obtained from a woman between 40 and 55 years old with active or convalescent COVID-19. This CDR3 is CASSLVLTGGETQYF. The CDR3 nucleotides read TGCGCCAGCAGCTTGGTACTGACGGGGGGAGAGACCCAGTACTTC.